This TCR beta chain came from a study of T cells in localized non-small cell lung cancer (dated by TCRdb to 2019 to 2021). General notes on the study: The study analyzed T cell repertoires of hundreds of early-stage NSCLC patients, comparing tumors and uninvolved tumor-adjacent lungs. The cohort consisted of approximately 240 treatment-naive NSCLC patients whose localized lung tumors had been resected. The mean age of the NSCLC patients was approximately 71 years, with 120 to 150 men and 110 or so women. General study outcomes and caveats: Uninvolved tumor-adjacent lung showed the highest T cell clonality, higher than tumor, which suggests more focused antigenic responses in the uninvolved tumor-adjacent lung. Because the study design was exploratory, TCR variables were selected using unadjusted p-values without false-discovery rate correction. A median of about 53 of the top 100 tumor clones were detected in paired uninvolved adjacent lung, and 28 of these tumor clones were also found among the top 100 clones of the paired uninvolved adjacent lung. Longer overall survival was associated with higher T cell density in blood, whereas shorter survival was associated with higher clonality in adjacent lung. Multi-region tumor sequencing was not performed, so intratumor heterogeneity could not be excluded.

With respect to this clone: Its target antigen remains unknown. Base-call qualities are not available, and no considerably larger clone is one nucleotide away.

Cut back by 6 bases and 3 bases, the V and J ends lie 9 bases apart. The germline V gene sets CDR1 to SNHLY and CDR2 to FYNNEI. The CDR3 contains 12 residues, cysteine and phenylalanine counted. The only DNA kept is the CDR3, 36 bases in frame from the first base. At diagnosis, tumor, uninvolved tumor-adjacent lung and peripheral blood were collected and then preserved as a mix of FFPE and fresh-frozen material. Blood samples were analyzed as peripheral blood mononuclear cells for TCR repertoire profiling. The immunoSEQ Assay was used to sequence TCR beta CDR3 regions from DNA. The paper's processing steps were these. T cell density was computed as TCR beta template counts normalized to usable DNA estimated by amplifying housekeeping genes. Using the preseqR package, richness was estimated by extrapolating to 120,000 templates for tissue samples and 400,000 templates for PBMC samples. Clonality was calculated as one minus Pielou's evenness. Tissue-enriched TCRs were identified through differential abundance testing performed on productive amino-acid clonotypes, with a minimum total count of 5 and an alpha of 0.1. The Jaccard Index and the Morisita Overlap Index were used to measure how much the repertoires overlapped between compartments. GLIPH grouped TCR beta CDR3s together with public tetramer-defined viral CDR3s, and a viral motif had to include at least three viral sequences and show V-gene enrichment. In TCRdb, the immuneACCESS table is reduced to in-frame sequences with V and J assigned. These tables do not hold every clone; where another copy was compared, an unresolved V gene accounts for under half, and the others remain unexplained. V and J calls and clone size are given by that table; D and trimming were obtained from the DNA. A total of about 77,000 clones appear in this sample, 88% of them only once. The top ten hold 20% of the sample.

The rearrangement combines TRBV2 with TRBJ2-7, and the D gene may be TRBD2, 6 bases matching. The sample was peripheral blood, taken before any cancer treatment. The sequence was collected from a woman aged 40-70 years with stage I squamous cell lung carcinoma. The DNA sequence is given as TGTGCCAGCAGACTAGCTGACTACGAGCAGTACTTC. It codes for CASRLADYEQYF.